This T cell receptor (beta chain) is drawn from a study of CD8 T cells in Susac syndrome. Reverse transcription of roughly 0.45 to 1 ug RNA was carried out with random hexamers. The method of amplification for TCR beta CDR3 was immunoSEQ multiplex PCR, covering 54 Vbeta and 13 Jbeta. TCRdb reanalysed the immunoSEQ multiplex PCR reads using MiXCR and keeps one entry per CDR3 protein. The table has a few hundred thousand distinct CDR3 sequences, around 95% seen once. Trimming took off 4 bases at V and 4 bases at J, with 10 bases between the two ends. This CDR3 is built from 13 residues. CDR1 DFQATT and CDR2 SNEGSKA come from the germline V gene (reference sequence). Bulk CD8+ and CD4+ cells came from magnetic negative isolation; CD8+ TEMRA by FACS.

The chain is built from TRBV20-1 and TRBJ1-4; perhaps TRBD1 as D (6 bases). The TCR was taken from a human donor with multiple sclerosis. Sequencing was carried out using CD4+ T cells from PBMCs. CDR3 coding DNA: TGCAGTGCTAACAGGGCGGGTAATGAAAAACTGTTTTTT. Encoded protein: CSANRAGNEKLFF.